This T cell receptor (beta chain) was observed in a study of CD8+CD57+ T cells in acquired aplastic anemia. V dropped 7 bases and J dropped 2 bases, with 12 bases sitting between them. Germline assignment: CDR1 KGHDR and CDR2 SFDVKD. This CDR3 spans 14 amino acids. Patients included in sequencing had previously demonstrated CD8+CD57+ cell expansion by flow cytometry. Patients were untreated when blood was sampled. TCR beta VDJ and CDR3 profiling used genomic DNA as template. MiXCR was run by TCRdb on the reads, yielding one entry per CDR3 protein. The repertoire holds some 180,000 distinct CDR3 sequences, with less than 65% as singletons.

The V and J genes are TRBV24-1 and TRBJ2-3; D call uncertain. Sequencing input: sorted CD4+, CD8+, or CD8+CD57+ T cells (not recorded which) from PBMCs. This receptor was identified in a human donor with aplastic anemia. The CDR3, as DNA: TGTGCCACCAGAGGAAGTCTGAACACAGATACGCAGTATTTT. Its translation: CATRGSLNTDTQYF.